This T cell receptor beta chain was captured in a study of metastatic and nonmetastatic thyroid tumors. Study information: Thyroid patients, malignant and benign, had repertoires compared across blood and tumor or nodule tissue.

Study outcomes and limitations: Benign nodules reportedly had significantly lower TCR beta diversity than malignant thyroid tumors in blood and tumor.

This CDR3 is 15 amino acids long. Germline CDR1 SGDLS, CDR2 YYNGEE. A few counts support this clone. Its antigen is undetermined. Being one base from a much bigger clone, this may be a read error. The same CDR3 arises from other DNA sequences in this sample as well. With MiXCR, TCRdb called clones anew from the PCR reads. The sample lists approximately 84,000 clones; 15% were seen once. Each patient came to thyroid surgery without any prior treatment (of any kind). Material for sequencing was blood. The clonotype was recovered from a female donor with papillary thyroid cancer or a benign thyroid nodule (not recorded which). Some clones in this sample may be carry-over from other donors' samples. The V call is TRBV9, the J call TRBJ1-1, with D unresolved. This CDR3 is CASSVGPSFNTEAFF. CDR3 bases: TGTGCCAGCAGCGTAGGGCCCAGCTTCAACACCGAAGCTTTCTTT.